This TCR beta chain derives from a study of CD8+ T cells in alopecia areata. Across the whole study: Tofacitinib was taken orally by treated patients, and the dose was 5 to 10 mg twice daily.

Extraction and reverse transcription of RNA yielded cDNA as the sequencing template. The assay was immunoSEQ multiplex PCR, and TCRdb's table has in-frame clones only and misses some. In the table there are about 160,000 clones, under 70% of which are singletons. The V end lost 5 bases, the J end lost 2 bases, and 13 bases lay between the germline ends. The length of the CDR3 is 14 residues. Germline CDR1 reads LNHDA; CDR2 reads SQIVND (reference sequence). Treatment given: oral pan-JAK inhibitor, 5-10 mg twice daily. The chain recombines TRBV19 with TRBJ2-7; D may be TRBD2 (7 bases). This TCR was recovered from a human donor with alopecia areata. Sample: CD4+ T cells sorted from blood, taken at week 4, from a patient treated with tofacitinib. CDR3 coding DNA: TGTGCCAGTAGTTTCCGGCGGGGGCCCTACGAGCAGTACTTC. It translates to CASSFRRGPYEQYF.